These 21 T cell receptor beta chains were all obtained from the same sample, sequenced in a study of blood T cell repertoires in COVID-19. Clones were read by immunoSEQ multiplex PCR, and TCRdb kept only the in-frame ones, dropping some. The data contain tens of thousands of clones, approximately 80% of them singletons. Sequencing input: peripheral blood. These receptors were taken from a man over 45 with active COVID-19.

The V gene is TRBV4-2, the J gene TRBJ2-1; a weak D match, TRBD2 (5 bases). This CDR3 spans 16 amino acids. V lost 0 bases to trimming and J lost 1 base, with 10 bases between them. Germline V gene data show CDR1 as LGHNA and CDR2 as YNFKEQ. The chain's CDR3 is CASSQDFQRSYNEQFF. The CDR3 nucleotides read TGTGCCAGCAGCCAAGATTTTCAGCGGTCCTACAATGAGCAGTTCTTC.

The chain combines TRBV28 with TRBJ2-7; 7 bases match TRBD1. Per germline, CDR1 MDHEN and CDR2 SYDVKM. This CDR3 is built from 16 residues. With V trimmed by 6 bases and J by 0 bases, 11 bases remained unmatched. The CDR3 spells CASRPPPGQSSYEQYF. CDR3 DNA: TGTGCCAGCAGACCACCTCCGGGACAGAGCTCCTACGAGCAGTACTTC.

The rearrangement joins TRBV7-2 to TRBJ2-7; TRBD2 agrees at 9 bases. The trim removed 3 bases at V and 7 bases at J, leaving 1 base unmatched. CDR3 length: 12 residues. The V gene's germline CDR1 is SGHTA and CDR2 FQGNSA. The CDR3 spells CASSFLAGEQYF. The CDR3 DNA reads as TGTGCCAGCAGCTTTCTAGCGGGGGAGCAGTACTTC.

The V call is TRBV6-5, the J call TRBJ1-1; D perhaps matches TRBD1 (6 bases). CDR3 length: 15 amino acids. Germline V gene data show CDR1 as MNHEY and CDR2 as SVGAGI. The germline V and J ends were trimmed by 5 bases and 1 base, with 14 bases remaining between them. The CDR3 region has the DNA TGTGCCAGCAGTCGGTCTGCAGGGGCGAACACTGAAGCTTTCTTT. This encodes CASSRSAGANTEAFF.

The chain joins TRBV12-5 to TRBJ2-1; a possible D gene is TRBD1 (6 bases). Trimming stripped 1 base from V and 5 bases from J, with 9 bases between. The length of the CDR3 is 14 residues. The V gene's germline CDR1 is LGHNT and CDR2 FRNRAP. CDR3 amino acids: CASGLDRANNEQFF. Here the CDR3 DNA reads TGTGCTAGTGGTTTGGACAGGGCTAACAATGAGCAGTTCTTC.

The genes are TRBV5-1 and TRBJ2-7, with D possibly matching TRBD1 (5 bases). The CDR3 is 14 amino acids. Germline lookup yields CDR1 SGHRS and CDR2 YFSETQ. V was trimmed by 6 bases and J by 3 bases, leaving 16 bases between them. The CDR3 loop reads CASMSGQGHYEQYF. The CDR3 DNA sequence: TGCGCCAGCATGTCAGGCCAGGGCCACTACGAGCAGTACTTC.

This clone was seen only a few times. The genes are TRBV5-1 and TRBJ1-1, with D possibly being TRBD1 (5 bases). CDR1 is SGHRS and CDR2 is YFSETQ in the germline V gene. Trimming left V 2 bases short and J 9 bases short, with 14 bases between. The CDR3 has 13 residues. Written as DNA, the CDR3 is TGCGCCAGCAGCTTTAGTGTGGAGGGGAAAGCTTTCTTT. Translating it yields CASSFSVEGKAFF. The full variable domain, rest sourced from reference TRBV5-1 and TRBJ1-1, is KAGVTQTPRYLIKTRGQQVTLSCSPISGHRSVSWYQQTPGQGLQFLFEYFSETQRNKGNFPGRFSGRQFSNSRSEMNVSTLELGDSALYLCASSFSVEGKAFFGQGTRLTVV.

V gene TRBV4-1 combines with J gene TRBJ2-2, with TRBD1 as a possible D gene (6 bases). The V gene's germline CDR1 is MGHRA and CDR2 YSYEKL. The germline V and J ends were trimmed by 1 base and 9 bases, with 15 bases remaining between them. This CDR3 spans 15 amino acids. The CDR3, as DNA: TGCGCCAGCAGCCAAGTGGGCAGGGGCCGCCGGGAGCTGTTTTTT. Protein sequence: CASSQVGRGRRELFF.

V usage is TRBV11-2 and J usage is TRBJ1-1; 8 bases are shared with TRBD1. The V gene's germline CDR1 is SGHAT and CDR2 FQNNGV. V lost 0 bases to trimming and J lost 1 base; unmatched junction nucleotides: 4. The CDR3 is made up of 16 amino acids. This CDR3 is CASSLEAGGGNTEAFF. CDR3 sequence (DNA): TGTGCCAGCAGCTTAGAGGCAGGGGGCGGGAACACTGAAGCTTTCTTT.

In DNA, the CDR3 is TGTGCCAGCAGCTTCTACGCGAACACCGGGGAGCTGTTTTTT. It translates to CASSFYANTGELFF. The chain carries TRBV7-3 and TRBJ2-2; D unresolved. The CDR3 spans 14 residues. In germline, CDR1 is SGHTA, CDR2 FQGTGA. The V gene lost 3 bases and the J gene lost 0 bases, with 5 bases spanning the gap.

The chain carries TRBV7-2 and TRBJ2-3; the match to TRBD2 covers 11 bases. The ends lost 5 bases at V and 6 bases at J; junction bases unmatched: 7. CDR1 SGHTA and CDR2 FQGNSA come from the germline V gene. This CDR3 has 15 residues. As DNA, the CDR3 is TGTGCCAGCAGCCAGGAACCTAGCGGGAGGGATACGCAGTATTTT. Protein: CASSQEPSGRDTQYF. The entire variable domain, with the rest obtained from reference TRBV7-2 and TRBJ2-3, is as follows: GAGVSQSPSNKVTEKGKDVELRCDPISGHTALYWYRQSLGQGLEFLIYFQGNSAPDKSGLPSDRFSAERTGGSVSTLTIQRTQQEDSAVYLCASSQEPSGRDTQYFGPGTRLTVL.

The chain couples TRBV2 to TRBJ1-4, with a tentative D call TRBD1 (6 bases). The germline V gene has CDR1 SNHLY and CDR2 FYNNEI. Trimming shortened V by 6 bases and J by 4 bases, and 15 bases separated the two germline ends. The CDR3 contains 15 residues. The CDR3 nucleotides are TGTGCCAGCAGCCCCCCCGACAGGATTAATGAAAAACTGTTTTTT. Translated: CASSPPDRINEKLFF.

V is TRBV19 and J is TRBJ2-6; 10 nucleotides match TRBD1. After removal of 1 base from V and 5 bases from J, the junction contained 11 bases not matched to a gene. From germline, CDR1 is LNHDA and CDR2 SQIVND (reference sequence). This CDR3 region has 19 residues. The CDR3 here is CASSIVAMGQGFWANVLTF. Here the CDR3 DNA reads TGTGCCAGTAGTATAGTCGCAATGGGACAGGGGTTCTGGGCCAACGTCCTGACTTTC.

The J gene is TRBJ2-5, the V gene TRBV28; D perhaps matches TRBD2 (6 bases). Germline V gives CDR1 MDHEN, CDR2 SYDVKM. Trimming stripped 6 bases from V and 7 bases from J, with 12 bases between. This CDR3 comprises 12 residues. CDR3: CASSPSGGTQYF. The CDR3, as DNA: TGTGCCAGCAGCCCGTCCGGGGGGACCCAGTACTTC.

The chain recombines TRBV28 with TRBJ1-6, with D perhaps TRBD1 (5 bases). The CDR3 runs to 15 residues. V lost 5 bases, J lost 0 bases, and 8 bases lay in between. Germline CDR1 MDHEN, CDR2 SYDVKM. CDR3 loop: CASSRQGSYNSPLHF. In DNA, the CDR3 is TGTGCCAGCAGTAGGCAGGGCTCCTATAATTCACCCCTCCACTTT.

This chain joins TRBV29-1 and TRBJ1-1, with D possibly TRBD1 on 5 matching bases. Trimming cost V 4 bases and J 3 bases, with 9 bases left between them. The CDR3 consists of 12 residues. Germline lookup yields CDR1 SQVTM and CDR2 ANQGSEA. CDR3 sequence reads: CSVATGHTEAFF. For the CDR3, the DNA is TGCAGCGTTGCAACAGGCCACACTGAAGCTTTCTTT.

The J gene is TRBJ1-2, the V gene TRBV7-3; perhaps TRBD1 as D (5 bases). The CDR3 is made up of 15 amino acids. The germline V and J ends were trimmed by 5 bases and 4 bases, with 17 bases remaining between them. Looked up from germline, CDR1 is SGHTA and CDR2 is FQGTGA. The CDR3 coding sequence is TGTGCCAGCAGCCCCTTCGGGGGTCTAACCTATGGCTACACCTTC. This gives the protein CASSPFGGLTYGYTF.

The rearrangement uses TRBV11-2 and TRBJ2-7; 10 positions match TRBD2. The J segment lost 4 bases and the V segment lost 5 bases, leaving 5 bases of the junction unmatched. The CDR3 is 14 residues long. In germline, CDR1 is SGHAT, CDR2 FQNNGV. DNA of the CDR3: TGTGCCAGCAGCGCAGCTAGCGGGAGTTACGAGCAGTACTTC. Translation: CASSAASGSYEQYF.

This rearrangement joins TRBV10-3 to TRBJ2-3; perhaps TRBD2 as D (5 bases). Germline V lookup: CDR1 ENHRY, CDR2 SYGVKD. This CDR3 contains 14 residues. V was clipped by 6 bases and J by 0 bases, with 10 bases between them. The CDR3 nucleotides read TGTGCCATCAGCTTCGGGAAAAGCACAGATACGCAGTATTTT. As protein: CAISFGKSTDTQYF.

This clone appeared a few times. This chain connects TRBV4-2 to TRBJ2-2; 7 bases match TRBD2. Germline-derived CDR1 and CDR2 are LGHNA and YNFKEQ. The trim removed 4 bases at V and 2 bases at J, leaving 10 bases unmatched. This CDR3 spans 17 amino acids. The DNA for the CDR3 is TGTGCCAGCAGCCCGCGGGGGTCCCAGAGAAACACCGGGGAGCTGTTTTTT. Its translation is CASSPRGSQRNTGELFF.

The J gene is TRBJ2-7, the V gene TRBV11-3; D possibly corresponds to TRBD2 (6 bases). The CDR3 sequence is 14 residues long. Per germline, CDR1 SGHNT and CDR2 YENEEA. V was trimmed by 5 bases and J by 4 bases, leaving 15 bases between them. CDR3 nucleotide sequence: TGTGCCAGCAGCAGGGACTTTCAAGGTTACGAGCAGTACTTC. Encoded protein: CASSRDFQGYEQYF.